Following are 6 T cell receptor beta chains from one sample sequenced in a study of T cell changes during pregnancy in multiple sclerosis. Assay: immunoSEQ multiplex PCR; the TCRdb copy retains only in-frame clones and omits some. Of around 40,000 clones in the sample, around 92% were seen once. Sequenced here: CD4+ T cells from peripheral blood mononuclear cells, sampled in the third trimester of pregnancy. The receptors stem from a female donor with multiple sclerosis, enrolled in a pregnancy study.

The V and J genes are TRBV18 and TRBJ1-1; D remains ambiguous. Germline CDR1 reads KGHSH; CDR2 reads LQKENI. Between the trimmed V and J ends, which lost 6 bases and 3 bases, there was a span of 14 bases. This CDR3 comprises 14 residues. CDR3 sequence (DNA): TGTGCCAGCTCTCGTGACCGGGGATACACTGAAGCTTTCTTT. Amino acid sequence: CASSRDRGYTEAFF.

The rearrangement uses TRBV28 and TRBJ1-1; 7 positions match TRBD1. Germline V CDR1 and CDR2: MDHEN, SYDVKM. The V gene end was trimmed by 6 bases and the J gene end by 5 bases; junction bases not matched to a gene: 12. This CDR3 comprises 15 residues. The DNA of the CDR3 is TGTGCCAGCAGCACAAATTACAGGGGTCGGACTGAAGCTTTCTTT. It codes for CASSTNYRGRTEAFF.

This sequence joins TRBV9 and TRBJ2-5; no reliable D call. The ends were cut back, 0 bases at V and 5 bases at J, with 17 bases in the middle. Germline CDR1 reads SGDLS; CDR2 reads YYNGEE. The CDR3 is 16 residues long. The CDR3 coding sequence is TGTGCCAGCAGCGTAGCTGGCGGTTGGCCGCGGGAGACCCAGTACTTC. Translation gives CASSVAGGWPRETQYF.

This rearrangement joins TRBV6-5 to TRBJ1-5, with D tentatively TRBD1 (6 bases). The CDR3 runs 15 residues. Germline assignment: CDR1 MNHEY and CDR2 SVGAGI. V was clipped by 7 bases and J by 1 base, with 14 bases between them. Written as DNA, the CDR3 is TGTGCCAGCATCAAAAGGACAGCAAGCAATCAGCCCCAGCATTTT. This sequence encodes CASIKRTASNQPQHF.

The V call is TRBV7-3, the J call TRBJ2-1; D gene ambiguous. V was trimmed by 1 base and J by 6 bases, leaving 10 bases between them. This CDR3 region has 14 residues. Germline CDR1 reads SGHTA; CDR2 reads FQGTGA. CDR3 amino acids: CASSLNQNSNEQFF. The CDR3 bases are TGTGCCAGCAGCTTAAACCAGAACAGCAATGAGCAGTTCTTC.

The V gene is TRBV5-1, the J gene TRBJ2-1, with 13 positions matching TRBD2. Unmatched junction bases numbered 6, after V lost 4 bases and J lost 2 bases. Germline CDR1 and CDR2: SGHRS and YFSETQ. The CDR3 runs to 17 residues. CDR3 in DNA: TGCGCCAGCAGCATTGGGACTAGCGGGGTTGCCTACAATGAGCAGTTCTTC. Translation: CASSIGTSGVAYNEQFF.